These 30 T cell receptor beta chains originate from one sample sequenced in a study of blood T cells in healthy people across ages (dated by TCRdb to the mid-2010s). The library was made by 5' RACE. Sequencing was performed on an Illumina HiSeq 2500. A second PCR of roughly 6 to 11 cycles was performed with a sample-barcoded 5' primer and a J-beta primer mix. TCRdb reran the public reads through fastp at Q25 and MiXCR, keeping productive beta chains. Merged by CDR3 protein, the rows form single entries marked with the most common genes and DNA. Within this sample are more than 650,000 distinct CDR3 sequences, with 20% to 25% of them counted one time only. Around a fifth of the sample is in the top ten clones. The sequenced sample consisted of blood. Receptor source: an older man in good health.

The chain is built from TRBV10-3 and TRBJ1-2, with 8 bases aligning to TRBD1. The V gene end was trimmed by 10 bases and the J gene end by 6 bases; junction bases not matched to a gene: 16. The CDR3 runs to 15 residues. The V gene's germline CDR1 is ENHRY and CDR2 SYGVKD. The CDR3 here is CATNYQRTGSNGYTF. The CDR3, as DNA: TGTGCCACAAACTATCAGAGGACAGGGAGTAATGGCTACACCTTC.

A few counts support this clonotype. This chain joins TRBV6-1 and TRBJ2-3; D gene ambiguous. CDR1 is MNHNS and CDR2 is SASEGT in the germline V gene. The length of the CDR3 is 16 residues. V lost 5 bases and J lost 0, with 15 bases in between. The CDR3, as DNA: TGTGCCAGCAGTCCAAGGACGGCTGCTAGCACAGATACGCAGTATTTT. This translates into CASSPRTAASTDTQYF.

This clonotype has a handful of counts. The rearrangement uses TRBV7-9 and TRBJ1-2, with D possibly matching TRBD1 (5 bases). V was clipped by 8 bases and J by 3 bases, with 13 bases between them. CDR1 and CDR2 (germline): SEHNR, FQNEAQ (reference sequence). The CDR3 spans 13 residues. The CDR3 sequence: CASRPGNYYGYTF. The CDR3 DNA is TGTGCCAGCCGCCCAGGGAACTACTATGGCTACACCTTC.

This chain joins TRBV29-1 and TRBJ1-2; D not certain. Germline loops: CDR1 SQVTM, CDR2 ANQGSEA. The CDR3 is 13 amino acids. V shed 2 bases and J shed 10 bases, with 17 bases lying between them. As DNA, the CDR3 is TGCAGCGTTGAACGGGAGACATCCGGGTTCTACACCTTC. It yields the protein CSVERETSGFYTF.

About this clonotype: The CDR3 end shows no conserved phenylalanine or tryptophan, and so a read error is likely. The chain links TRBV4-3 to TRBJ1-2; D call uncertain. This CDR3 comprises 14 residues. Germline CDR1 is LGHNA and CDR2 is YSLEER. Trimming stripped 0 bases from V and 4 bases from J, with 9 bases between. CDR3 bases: TGCGCCAGCAGCCAAGATTTTACTCCCTATGGCTACACCCTC. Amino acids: CASSQDFTPYGYTL.

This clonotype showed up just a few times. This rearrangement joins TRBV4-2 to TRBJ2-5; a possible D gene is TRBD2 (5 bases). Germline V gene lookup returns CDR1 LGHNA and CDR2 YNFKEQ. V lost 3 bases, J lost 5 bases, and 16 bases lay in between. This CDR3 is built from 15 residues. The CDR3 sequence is CASSHSGLLRETQYF. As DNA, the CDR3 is TGTGCCAGCAGCCATTCAGGACTCCTCAGGGAGACCCAGTACTTC.

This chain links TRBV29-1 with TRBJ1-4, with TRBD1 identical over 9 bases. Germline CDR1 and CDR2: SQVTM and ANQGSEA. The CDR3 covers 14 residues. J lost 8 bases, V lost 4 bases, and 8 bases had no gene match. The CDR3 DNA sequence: TGCAGCGTTGCCCCCACAGGGGGCGGAGAAAAACTGTTTTTT. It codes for CSVAPTGGGEKLFF.

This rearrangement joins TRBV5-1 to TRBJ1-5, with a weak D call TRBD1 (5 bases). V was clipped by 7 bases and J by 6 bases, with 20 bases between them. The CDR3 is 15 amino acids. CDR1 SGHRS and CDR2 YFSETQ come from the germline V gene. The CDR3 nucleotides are TGCGCCAGCTACTGGGGGAGGTGCAAGATTCAGCCCCAGCATTTT. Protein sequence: CASYWGRCKIQPQHF.

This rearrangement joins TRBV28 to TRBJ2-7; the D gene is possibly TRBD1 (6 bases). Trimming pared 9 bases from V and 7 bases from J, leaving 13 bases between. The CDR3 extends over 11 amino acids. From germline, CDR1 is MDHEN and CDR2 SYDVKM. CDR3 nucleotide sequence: TGTGCCAGTACTTACAGGGAAGAGCAGTACTTC. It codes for CASTYREEQYF.

Here the CDR3 reads CSARGDGGYEQYV. The CDR3 bases are TGCAGTGCTAGAGGCGACGGAGGGTACGAGCAGTACGTC. The chain has TRBV20-1 and TRBJ2-7; tentatively, D is TRBD2 (6 bases). Between the trimmed V and J ends, which lost 1 base and 4 bases, there was a span of 11 bases. Germline CDR1 is DFQATT and CDR2 is SNEGSKA (reference sequence). The CDR3 consists of 13 residues.

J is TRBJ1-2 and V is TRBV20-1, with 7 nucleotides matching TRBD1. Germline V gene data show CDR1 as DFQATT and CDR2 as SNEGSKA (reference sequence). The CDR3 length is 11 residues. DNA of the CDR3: TGCAGGTCGACAGGGTGGCAAGGCTACACCTTC. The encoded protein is CRSTGWQGYTF.

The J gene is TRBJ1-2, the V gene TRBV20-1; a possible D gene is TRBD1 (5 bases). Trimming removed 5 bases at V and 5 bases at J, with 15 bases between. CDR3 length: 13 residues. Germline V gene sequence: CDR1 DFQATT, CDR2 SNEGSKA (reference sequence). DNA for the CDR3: TGCAGTGCTTCCCAGGGTCAAAATTATGGCTACACCTTC. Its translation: CSASQGQNYGYTF.

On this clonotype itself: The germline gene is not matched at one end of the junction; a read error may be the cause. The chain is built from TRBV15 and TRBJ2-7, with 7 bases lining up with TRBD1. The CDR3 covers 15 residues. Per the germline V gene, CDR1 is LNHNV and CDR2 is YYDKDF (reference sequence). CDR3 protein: CATSREKPSTDRLLF. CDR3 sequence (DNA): TGTGCCACCAGCAGAGAAAAACCCTCGACGGACAGGCTCTTGTTC. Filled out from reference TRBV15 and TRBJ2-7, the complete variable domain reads DAMVIQNPRYQVTQFGKPVTLSCSQTLNHNVMYWYQQKSSQAPKLLFHYYDKDFNNEADTPDNFQSRRPNTSFCFLDIRSPGLGDTAMYLCATSREKPSTDRLLFGPGTRLTVT.

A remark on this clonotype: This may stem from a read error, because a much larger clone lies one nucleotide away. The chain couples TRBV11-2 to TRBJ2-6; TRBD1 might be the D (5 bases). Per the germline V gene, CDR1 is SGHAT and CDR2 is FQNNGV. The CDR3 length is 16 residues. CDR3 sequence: CASSSSGRAGADVLTF. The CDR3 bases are TGTGCCAGCAGCTCCTCCGGCAGGGCTGGGGCCGACGTCCTGACTTTC.

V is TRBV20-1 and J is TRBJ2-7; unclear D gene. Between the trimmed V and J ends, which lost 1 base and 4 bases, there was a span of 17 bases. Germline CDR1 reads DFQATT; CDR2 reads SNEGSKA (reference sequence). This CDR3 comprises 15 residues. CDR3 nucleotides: TGCAGTGCTAGAGCAGAGTCGGAACGGATATACGAGCAGTACGTC. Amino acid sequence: CSARAESERIYEQYV.

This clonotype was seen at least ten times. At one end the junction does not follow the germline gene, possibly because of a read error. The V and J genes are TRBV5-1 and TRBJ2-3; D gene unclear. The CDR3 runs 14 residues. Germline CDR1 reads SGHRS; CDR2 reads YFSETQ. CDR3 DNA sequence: TGTGCCAGCAGTCCCGACCCTTCCACAGATACGCAGTATTTT. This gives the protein CASSPDPSTDTQYF.

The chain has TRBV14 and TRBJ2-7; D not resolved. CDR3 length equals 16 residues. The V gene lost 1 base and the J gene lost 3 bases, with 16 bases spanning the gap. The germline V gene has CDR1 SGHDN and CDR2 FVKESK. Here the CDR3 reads CASSQVGFATCYEQYV. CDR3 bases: TGTGCCAGCAGCCAAGTAGGATTCGCTACCTGCTACGAGCAGTACGTC.

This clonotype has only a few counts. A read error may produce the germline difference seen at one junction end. Here the CDR3 reads CAARGSGRGGEQLF. CDR3 coding DNA: TGTGCCGCCCGAGGGTCCGGGAGGGGCGGTGAGCAGCTCTTC. The chain is built from TRBV10-3 and TRBJ2-5, with TRBD2 matching over 8 bases. The CDR3 has 14 amino acids. Germline-derived CDR1 and CDR2 are ENHRY and SYGVKD.

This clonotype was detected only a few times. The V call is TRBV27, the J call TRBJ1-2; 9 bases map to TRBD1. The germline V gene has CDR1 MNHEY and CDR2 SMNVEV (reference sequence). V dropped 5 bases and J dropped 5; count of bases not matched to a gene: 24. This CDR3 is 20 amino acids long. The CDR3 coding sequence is TGTGCCAGCAGTCTGAGCTCCTTTCGGACAGGGGTCAATTTTCAATATGGCTACACCTTC. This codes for CASSLSSFRTGVNFQYGYTF.

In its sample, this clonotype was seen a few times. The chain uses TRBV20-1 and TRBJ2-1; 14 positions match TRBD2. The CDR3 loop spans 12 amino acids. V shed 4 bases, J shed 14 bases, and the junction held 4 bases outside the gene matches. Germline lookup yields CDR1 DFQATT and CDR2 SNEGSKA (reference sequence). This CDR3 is CSATGTSGRKFF. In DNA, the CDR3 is TGCAGTGCTACCGGGACTAGCGGGAGAAAGTTCTTC.

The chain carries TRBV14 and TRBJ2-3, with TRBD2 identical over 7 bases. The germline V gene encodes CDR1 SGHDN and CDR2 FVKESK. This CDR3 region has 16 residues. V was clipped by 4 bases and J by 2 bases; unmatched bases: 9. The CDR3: CASSLNPGTTTDTQYF. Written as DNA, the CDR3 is TGTGCCAGCAGCCTGAATCCCGGGACTACCACAGATACGCAGTATTTT.

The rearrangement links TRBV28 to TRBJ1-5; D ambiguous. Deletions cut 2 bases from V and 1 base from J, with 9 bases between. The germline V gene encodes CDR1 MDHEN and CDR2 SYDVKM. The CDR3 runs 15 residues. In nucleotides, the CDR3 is TGTGCCAGCAGTTTAATCGGAGGGAGCAATCAGCCCCAGCATTTT. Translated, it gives CASSLIGGSNQPQHF.

The CDR3 protein is CSVDAAGTSGKNVQYF. CDR3 nucleotides: TGCAGCGTTGATGCGGCAGGGACTAGCGGGAAGAATGTTCAGTACTTC. The chain uses TRBV29-1 and TRBJ2-4, with 13 positions matching TRBD2. After removal of 3 bases from V and 11 bases from J, the junction contained 13 bases not matched to a gene. CDR1 and CDR2 (germline): SQVTM, ANQGSEA. The CDR3 sequence is 16 residues long.

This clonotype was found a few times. The CDR3: CASSLVRISEQYF. CDR3 DNA: TGTGCCAGCAGTTTAGTTAGGATAAGCGAGCAGTACTTC. The chain has TRBV12-3 or TRBV12-4 and TRBJ2-7; D gene ambiguous. The CDR3 consists of 13 residues. V was pared by 1 base and J by 6 bases, with 10 bases between.

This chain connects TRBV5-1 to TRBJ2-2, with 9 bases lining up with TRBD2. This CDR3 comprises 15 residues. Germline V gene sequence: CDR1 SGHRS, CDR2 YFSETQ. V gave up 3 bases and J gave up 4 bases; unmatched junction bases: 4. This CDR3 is CASSSSGVSTGELFF. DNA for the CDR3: TGCGCCAGCAGCTCTAGCGGGGTCAGCACCGGGGAGCTGTTTTTT.

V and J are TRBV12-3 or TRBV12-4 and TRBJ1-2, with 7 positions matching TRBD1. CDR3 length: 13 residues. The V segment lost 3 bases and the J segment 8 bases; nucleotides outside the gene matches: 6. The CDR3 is CASSLTGKDGYTF. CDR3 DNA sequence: TGTGCCAGCAGTTTGACAGGGAAGGACGGCTACACCTTC.

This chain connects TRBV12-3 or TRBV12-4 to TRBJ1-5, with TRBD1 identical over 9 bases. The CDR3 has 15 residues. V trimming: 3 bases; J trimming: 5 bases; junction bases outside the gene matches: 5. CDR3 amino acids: CASSFRQGVDQPQHF. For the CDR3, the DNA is TGTGCCAGCAGTTTTAGACAGGGGGTCGATCAGCCCCAGCATTTT.

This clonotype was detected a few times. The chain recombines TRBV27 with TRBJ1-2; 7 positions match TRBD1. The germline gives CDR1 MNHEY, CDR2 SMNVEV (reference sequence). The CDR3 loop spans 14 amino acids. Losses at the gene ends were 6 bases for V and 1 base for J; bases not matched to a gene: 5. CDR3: CASSPDRFNYGYTF. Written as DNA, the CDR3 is TGTGCCAGCAGCCCGGACAGGTTTAACTATGGCTACACCTTC.

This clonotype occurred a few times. The CDR3 nucleotides read TGTGCCAGCAGCTTAGTTGGGGACATTACAGTCGATGAGCAGTTCTTC. Translation gives CASSLVGDITVDEQFF. The V and J genes are TRBV7-2 and TRBJ2-1; a possible D gene is TRBD1 (6 bases). The CDR3 contains 16 residues. Trimming shortened V by 1 base and J by 8 bases, and 18 bases separated the two germline ends. CDR1 is SGHTA, CDR2 FQGNSA, per germline.

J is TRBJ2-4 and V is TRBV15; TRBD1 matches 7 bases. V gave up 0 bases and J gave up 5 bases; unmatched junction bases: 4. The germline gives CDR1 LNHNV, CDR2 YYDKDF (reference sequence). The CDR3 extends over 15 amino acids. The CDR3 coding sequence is TGTGCCACCAGCAGAGACGGGACAGCTCAAAACATTCAGTACTTC. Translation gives CATSRDGTAQNIQYF.